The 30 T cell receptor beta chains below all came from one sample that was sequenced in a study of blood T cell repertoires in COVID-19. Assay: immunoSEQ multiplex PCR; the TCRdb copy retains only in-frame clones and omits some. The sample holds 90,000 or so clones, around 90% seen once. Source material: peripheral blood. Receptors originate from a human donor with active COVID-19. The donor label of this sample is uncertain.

CDR3 loop: CASRHTLQGNYGYTF. The CDR3 bases are TGTGCCAGCAGACATACTCTACAGGGGAACTATGGCTACACCTTC. The chain recombines TRBV6-5 with TRBJ1-2; 7 bases match TRBD1. The length of the CDR3 is 15 residues. The ends lost 6 bases at V and 2 bases at J; junction bases unmatched: 9. Germline CDR1 MNHEY, CDR2 SVGAGI.

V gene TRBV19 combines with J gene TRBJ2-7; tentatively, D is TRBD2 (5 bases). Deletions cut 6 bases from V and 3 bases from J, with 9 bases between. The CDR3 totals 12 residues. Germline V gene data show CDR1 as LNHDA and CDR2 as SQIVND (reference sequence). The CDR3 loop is CASSRGFYEQYF. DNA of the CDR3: TGTGCCAGTAGCCGGGGTTTCTACGAGCAGTACTTC.

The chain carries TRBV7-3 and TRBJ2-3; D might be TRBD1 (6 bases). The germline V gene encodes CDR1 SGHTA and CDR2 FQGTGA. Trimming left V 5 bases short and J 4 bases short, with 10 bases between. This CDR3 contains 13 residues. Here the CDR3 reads CASSKPGADTQYF. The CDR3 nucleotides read TGTGCCAGCAGCAAACCAGGGGCAGATACGCAGTATTTT.

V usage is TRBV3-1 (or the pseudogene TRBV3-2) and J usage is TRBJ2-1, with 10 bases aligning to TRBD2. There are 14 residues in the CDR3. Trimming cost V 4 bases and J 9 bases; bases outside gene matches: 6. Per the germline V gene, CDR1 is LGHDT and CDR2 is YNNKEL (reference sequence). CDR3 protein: CASSPAGLAAEQFF. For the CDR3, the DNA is TGTGCCAGCAGCCCCGCCGGACTAGCGGCTGAGCAGTTCTTC.

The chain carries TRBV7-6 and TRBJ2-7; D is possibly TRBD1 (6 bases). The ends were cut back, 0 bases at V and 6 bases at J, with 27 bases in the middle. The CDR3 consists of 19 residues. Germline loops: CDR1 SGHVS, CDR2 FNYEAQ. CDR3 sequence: CASSLARWQGRLGDGEQYF. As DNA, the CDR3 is TGTGCCAGCAGCTTAGCGCGATGGCAGGGGCGCCTGGGGGATGGCGAGCAGTACTTC.

The CDR3 protein is CATSDPTGAWGYTF. CDR3 DNA sequence: TGTGCCACCAGTGACCCGACAGGTGCTTGGGGCTACACCTTC. The chain carries TRBV24-1 and TRBJ1-2; D may be TRBD1 (6 bases). This CDR3 is built from 14 residues. The germline CDR1 and CDR2 sequences are KGHDR and SFDVKD. V was pared by 4 bases and J by 8 bases, with 16 bases between.

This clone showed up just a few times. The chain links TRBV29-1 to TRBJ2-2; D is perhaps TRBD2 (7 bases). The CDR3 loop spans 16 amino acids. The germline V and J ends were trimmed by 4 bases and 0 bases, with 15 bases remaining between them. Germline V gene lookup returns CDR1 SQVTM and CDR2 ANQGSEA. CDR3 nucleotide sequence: TGCAGCGTTGCTTCCATAGGGGGGGCGAACACCGGGGAGCTGTTTTTT. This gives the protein CSVASIGGANTGELFF.

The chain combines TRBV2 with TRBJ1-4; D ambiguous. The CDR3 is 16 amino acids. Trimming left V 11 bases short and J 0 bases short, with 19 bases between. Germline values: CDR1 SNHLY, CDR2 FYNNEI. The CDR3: CASSLGSPATNEKLFF. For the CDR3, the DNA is TGTGCCTCCTCCTTGGGGAGTCCAGCAACTAATGAAAAACTGTTTTTT.

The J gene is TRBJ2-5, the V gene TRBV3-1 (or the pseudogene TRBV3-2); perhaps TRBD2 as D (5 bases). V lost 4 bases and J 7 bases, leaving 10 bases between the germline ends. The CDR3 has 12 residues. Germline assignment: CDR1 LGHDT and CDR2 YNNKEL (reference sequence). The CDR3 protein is CASSLPSGTQYF. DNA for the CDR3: TGTGCCAGCAGCCTACCGAGCGGGACCCAGTACTTC.

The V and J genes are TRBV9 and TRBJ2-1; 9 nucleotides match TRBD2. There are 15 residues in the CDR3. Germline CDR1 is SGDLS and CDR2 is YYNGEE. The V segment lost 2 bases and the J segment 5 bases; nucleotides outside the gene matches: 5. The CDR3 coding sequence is TGTGCCAGCAGCGTCGGGCAGCGGGGGGACAATGAGCAGTTCTTC. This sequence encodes CASSVGQRGDNEQFF.

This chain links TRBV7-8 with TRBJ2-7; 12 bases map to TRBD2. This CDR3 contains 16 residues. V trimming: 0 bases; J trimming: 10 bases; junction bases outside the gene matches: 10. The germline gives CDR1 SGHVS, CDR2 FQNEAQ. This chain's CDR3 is CASSLALAGGPAYQYF. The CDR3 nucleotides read TGTGCCAGCAGCTTAGCTCTAGCGGGGGGGCCGGCGTATCAGTACTTC.

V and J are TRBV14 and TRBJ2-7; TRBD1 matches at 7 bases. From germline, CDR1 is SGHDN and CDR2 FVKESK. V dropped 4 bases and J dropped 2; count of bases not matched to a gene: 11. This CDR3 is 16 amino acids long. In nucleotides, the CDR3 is TGTGCCAGCAGCCCGAACACAGGGGCCATCCCCTACGAGCAGTACTTC. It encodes CASSPNTGAIPYEQYF.

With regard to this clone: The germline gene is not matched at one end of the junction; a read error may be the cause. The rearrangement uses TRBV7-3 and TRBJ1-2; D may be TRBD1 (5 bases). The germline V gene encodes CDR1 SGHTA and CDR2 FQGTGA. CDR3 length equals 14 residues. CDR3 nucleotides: TGTGCCAGCAGCTTAACATGGCGACAGCCTGCTAATGCCTTC. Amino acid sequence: CASSLTWRQPANAF.

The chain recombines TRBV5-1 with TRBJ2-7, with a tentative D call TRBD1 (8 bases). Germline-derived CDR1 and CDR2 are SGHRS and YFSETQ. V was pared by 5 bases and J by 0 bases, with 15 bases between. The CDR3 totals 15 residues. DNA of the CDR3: TGCGCCAGCAGGGGAGGGACAGGAACCTCCTACGAGCAGTACTTC. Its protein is CASRGGTGTSYEQYF.

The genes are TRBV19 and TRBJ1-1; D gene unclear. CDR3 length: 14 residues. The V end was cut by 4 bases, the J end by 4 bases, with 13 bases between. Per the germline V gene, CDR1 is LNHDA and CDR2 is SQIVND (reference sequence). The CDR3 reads CASSNVRRGTEAFF. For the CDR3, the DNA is TGTGCCAGTAGTAACGTACGTCGGGGCACTGAAGCTTTCTTT. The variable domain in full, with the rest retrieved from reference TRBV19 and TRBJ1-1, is DGGITQSPKYLFRKEGQNVTLSCEQNLNHDAMYWYRQDPGQGLRLIYYSQIVNDFQKGDIAEGYSVSREKKESFPLTVTSAQKNPTAFYLCASSNVRRGTEAFFGQGTRLTVV.

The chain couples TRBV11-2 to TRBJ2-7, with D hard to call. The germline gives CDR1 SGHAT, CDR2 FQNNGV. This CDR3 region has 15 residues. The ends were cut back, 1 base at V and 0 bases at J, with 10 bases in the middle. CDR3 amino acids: CASSLVSASSYEQYF. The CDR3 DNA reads TGTGCCAGCAGCTTAGTCTCAGCTAGCTCCTACGAGCAGTACTTC.

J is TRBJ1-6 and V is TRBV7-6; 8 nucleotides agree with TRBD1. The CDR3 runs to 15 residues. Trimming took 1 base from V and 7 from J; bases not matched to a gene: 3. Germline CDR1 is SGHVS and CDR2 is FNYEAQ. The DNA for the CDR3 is TGTGCCAGCAGCTTAGGGACAGGGAGCAATTCACCCCTCCACTTT. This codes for CASSLGTGSNSPLHF.

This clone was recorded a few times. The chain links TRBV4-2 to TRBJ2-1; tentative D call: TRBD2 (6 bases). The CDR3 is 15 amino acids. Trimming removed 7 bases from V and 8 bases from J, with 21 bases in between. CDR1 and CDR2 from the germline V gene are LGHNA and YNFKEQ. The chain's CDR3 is CASNLAGGDNDEQFF. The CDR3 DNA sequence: TGTGCCAGCAACCTAGCAGGAGGGGATAATGATGAGCAGTTCTTC.

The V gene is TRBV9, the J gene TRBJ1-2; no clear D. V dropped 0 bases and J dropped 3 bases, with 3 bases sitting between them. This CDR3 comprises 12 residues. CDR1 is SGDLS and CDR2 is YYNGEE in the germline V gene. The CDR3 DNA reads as TGTGCCAGCAGCGTAGGGCACTATGGCTACACCTTC. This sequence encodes CASSVGHYGYTF.

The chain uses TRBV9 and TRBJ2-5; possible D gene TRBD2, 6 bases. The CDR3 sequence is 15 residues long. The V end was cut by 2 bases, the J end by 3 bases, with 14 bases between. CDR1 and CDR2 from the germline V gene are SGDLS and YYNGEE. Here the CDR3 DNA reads TGTGCCAGCAGCGTGGTTTTCGGGGGAAAAGAGACCCAGTACTTC. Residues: CASSVVFGGKETQYF.

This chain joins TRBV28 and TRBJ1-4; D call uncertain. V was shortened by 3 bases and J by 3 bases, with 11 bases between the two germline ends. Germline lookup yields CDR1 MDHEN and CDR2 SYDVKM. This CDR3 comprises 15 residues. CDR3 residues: CASSFYEGPNEKLFF. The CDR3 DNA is TGTGCCAGCAGTTTTTACGAGGGCCCTAATGAAAAACTGTTTTTT.

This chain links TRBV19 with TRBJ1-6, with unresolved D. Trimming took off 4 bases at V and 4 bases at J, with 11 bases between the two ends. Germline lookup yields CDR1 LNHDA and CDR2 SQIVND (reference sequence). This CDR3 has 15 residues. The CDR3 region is CASSTIQEYNSPLHF. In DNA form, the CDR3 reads TGTGCCAGTAGTACCATTCAGGAATATAATTCACCCCTCCACTTT.

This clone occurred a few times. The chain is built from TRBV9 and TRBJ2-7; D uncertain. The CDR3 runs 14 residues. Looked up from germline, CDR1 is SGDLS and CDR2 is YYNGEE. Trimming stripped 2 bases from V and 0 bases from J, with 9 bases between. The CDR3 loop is CASSVTGSSYEQYF. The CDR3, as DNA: TGTGCCAGCAGCGTCACCGGGTCCTCCTACGAGCAGTACTTC.

The CDR3 bases are TGCAGTGCTAGTAGGGCAGGGCGACCGAATGAGCAGTTCTTC. This translates into CSASRAGRPNEQFF. The J gene is TRBJ2-1, the V gene TRBV20-1; D might be TRBD1 (5 bases). The CDR3 loop spans 14 amino acids. V was trimmed by 3 bases and J by 7 bases, leaving 16 bases between them. Germline CDR1 reads DFQATT; CDR2 reads SNEGSKA (reference sequence).

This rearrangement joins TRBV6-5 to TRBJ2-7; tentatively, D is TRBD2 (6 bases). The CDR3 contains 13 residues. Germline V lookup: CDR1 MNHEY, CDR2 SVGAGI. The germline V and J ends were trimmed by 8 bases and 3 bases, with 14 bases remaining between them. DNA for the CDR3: TGTGCCAGCTCAGATGGGCGGGGCTACGAGCAGTACTTC. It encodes CASSDGRGYEQYF.

The CDR3 bases are TGTGCCAGCAGTATCCTCCAACAGAGCTCCTACGAGCAGTACTTC. Translating it yields CASSILQQSSYEQYF. The V call is TRBV6-5, the J call TRBJ2-7; D uncertain. V gave up 5 bases and J gave up 0 bases, with 14 bases separating them. Germline loops: CDR1 MNHEY, CDR2 SVGAGI. This CDR3 spans 15 amino acids.

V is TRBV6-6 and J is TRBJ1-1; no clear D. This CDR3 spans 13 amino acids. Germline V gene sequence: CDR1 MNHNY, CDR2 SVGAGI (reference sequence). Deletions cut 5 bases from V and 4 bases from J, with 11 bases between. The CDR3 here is CASSSSGFTEAFF. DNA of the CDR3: TGTGCCAGCAGTAGTTCCGGGTTCACTGAAGCTTTCTTT.

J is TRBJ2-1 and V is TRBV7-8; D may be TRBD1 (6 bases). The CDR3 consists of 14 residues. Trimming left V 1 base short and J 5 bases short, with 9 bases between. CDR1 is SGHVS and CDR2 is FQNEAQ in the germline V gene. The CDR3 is CASSLGDTNNEQFF. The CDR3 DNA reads TGTGCCAGCAGCTTAGGGGACACAAACAATGAGCAGTTCTTC.

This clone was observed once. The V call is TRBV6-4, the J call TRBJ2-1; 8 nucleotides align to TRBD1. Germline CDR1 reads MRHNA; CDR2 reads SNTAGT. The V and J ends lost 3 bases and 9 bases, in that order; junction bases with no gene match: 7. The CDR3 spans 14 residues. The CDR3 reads CASSETGGYGEQFF. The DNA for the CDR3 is TGTGCCAGCAGTGAAACAGGGGGATACGGTGAGCAGTTCTTC.

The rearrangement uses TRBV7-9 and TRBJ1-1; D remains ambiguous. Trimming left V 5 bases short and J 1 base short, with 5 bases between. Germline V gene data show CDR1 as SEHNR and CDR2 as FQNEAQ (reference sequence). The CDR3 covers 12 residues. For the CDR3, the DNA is TGTGCCAGCAGCCCTCCGAACACTGAAGCTTTCTTT. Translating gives CASSPPNTEAFF.